This T cell receptor (beta chain) was sequenced during a study of cytomegalovirus exposure and HLA in healthy donors. Findings of the study overall: Sequencing likely caused a cluster of highly shared sequence variants. Researchers left out some V segments, among them TRBV6-2 and TRBV6-3, as indistinguishable.

This clone has only a few counts. Its matching antigen is unknown. 60 Vbeta and 13 Jbeta primers were used in PCR. Clones were sequenced by immunoSEQ multiplex PCR, and TCRdb holds only the in-frame ones, with some missing. The repertoire holds about 110,000 clones, with nearly 80% as singletons. The CDR3 covers 15 residues. Trimming pared 0 bases from V and 6 bases from J, leaving 14 bases between. The germline V gene has CDR1 MNHNY and CDR2 SVGAGI (reference sequence). Sequencing used PBMCs. The origin of this receptor is a man under 40 in good health and CMV-seronegative. V gene TRBV6-6 combines with J gene TRBJ1-2, with TRBD1 as a possible D gene (6 bases). CDR3 loop: CASSYSKGRGDGYTF. DNA of the CDR3: TGTGCCAGCAGTTACTCGAAGGGCAGGGGAGATGGCTACACCTTC.